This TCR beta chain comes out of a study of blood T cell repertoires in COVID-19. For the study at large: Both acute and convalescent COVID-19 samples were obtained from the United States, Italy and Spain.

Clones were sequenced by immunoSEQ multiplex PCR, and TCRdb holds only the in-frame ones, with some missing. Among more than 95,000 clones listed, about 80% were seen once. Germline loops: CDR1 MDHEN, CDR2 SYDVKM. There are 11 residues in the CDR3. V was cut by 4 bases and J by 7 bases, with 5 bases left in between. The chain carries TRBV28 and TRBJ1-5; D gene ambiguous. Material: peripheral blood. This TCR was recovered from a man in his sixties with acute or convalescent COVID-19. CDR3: CASSYTQPQHF. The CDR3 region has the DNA TGTGCCAGCAGTTACACCCAGCCCCAGCATTTT.